This T cell receptor (beta chain) was sequenced in a study of blood T cell repertoires in COVID-19. On the study more broadly: Specimens from acute and convalescent COVID-19 originated in the United States, Italy and Spain.

During active infection, Seattle patients enrolled and were then monitored through disease. Method: immunoSEQ multiplex PCR; TCRdb's copy keeps in-frame clones and lacks some. Of about 210,000 clones in the sample, approximately 78% were seen once. Sequencing was performed on peripheral blood. The source of this sequence is a woman aged 70 to 79 with COVID-19, enrolled during active disease.

DNA of the CDR3: TGCGCCAGCGGGGACTTAGCGATCTATGGCTACACCTTC. Translated, it gives CASGDLAIYGYTF. V gene TRBV10-2 combines with J gene TRBJ1-2, with D maybe TRBD1 (5 bases). The germline V gene encodes CDR1 WSHSY and CDR2 SAAADI. The CDR3 sequence is 13 residues long. V was cut by 8 bases and J by 4 bases, with 14 bases left in between.